This TCR beta chain was obtained from a study of blood T cell repertoires in COVID-19. Turning to the study itself: From the United States, Italy and Spain came samples of acute and convalescent COVID-19. T cells, B-cell-depleted T cells, or PBMCs supplied cDNA or gDNA.

Per the authors' pipeline: Estimates of nucleated cell counts were drawn from the amplification of reference gene primers. Some clones are missing from TCRdb's copy, which holds only in-frame ones; the method was immunoSEQ multiplex PCR. V and J calls and clone size come straight from that table; D and trimming were deduced from the DNA. This sample carries almost 200,000 clones, about nine tenths of them seen once, and the ten largest clones take about 0.72%. Per germline, CDR1 MGHDK and CDR2 SYGVNS. Trimming cost V 8 bases and J 7 bases, with 15 bases left between them. The CDR3 consists of 12 residues.

This chain joins TRBV25-1 and TRBJ2-7; D may be TRBD1 (6 bases). Sequences were obtained from peripheral blood. This TCR was sampled from a woman between 70 and 85 years old with acute or convalescent COVID-19. The CDR3 sequence: CASGSTTGEQYF. The CDR3 nucleotides read TGTGCCAGCGGATCCACTACAGGGGAGCAGTACTTC.